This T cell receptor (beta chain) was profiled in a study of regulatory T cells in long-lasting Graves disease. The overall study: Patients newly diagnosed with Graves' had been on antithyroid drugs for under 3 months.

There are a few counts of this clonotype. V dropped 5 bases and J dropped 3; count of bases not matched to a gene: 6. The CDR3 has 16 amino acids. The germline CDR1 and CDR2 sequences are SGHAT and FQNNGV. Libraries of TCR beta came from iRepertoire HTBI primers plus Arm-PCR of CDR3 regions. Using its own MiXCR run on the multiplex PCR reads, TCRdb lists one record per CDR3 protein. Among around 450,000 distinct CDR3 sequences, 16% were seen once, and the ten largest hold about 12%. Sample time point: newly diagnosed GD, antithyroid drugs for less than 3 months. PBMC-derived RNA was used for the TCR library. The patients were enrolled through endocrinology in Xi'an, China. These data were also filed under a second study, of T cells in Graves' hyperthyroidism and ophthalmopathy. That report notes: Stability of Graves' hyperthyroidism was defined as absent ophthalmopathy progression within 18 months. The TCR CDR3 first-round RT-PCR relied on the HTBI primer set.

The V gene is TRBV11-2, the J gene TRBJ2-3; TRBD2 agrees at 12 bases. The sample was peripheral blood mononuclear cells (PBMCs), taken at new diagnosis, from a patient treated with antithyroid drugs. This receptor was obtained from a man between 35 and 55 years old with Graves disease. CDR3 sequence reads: CASSRLAGVETDTQYF. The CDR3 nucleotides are TGTGCCAGCAGCCGACTAGCGGGAGTAGAGACAGATACGCAGTATTTT.